The TCR beta chain under discussion was sequenced for a study of regulatory T cells in long-lasting Graves disease. The sample holds many counts of this clonotype. Trimming at V came to 5 bases and at J to 5 bases, leaving 10 bases not matched to a gene. Germline assignment: CDR1 MNHEY and CDR2 SMNVEV (reference sequence). This CDR3 comprises 16 residues. Regarding time point: newly diagnosed GD, antithyroid drugs for less than 3 months. PBMCs provided the RNA from which the TCR library was made. It was American Thyroid Association guidelines that determined Graves' disease diagnosis. In Xi'an, China, an endocrinology department was the source of patients. CDR3 regions were amplified by Arm-PCR using iRepertoire HTBI primers to build TCR beta libraries. One entry per CDR3 protein, called by TCRdb with MiXCR from the multiplex PCR reads. The sample has roughly 410,000 distinct CDR3 sequences, about 15% seen once.

The same sample was also used in a study of T cells in Graves' hyperthyroidism and ophthalmopathy. This second study says: Newly diagnosed hyperthyroidism patients aged 18 to 65 years had disease lasting under 2 months. The model predicted ophthalmopathy a median around 6.5 months before onset.

This clonotype was obtained from a woman in her thirties or forties with Graves disease. The rearrangement links TRBV27 to TRBJ2-2, with 8 bases that match TRBD2. This material consisted of peripheral blood mononuclear cells (PBMCs), taken at new diagnosis, from a patient treated with antithyroid drugs. In nucleotides, the CDR3 is TGTGCCAGCAGTCCCTCCGCGGGGGGTTGGACCGGGGAGCTGTTTTTT. Translated: CASSPSAGGWTGELFF.